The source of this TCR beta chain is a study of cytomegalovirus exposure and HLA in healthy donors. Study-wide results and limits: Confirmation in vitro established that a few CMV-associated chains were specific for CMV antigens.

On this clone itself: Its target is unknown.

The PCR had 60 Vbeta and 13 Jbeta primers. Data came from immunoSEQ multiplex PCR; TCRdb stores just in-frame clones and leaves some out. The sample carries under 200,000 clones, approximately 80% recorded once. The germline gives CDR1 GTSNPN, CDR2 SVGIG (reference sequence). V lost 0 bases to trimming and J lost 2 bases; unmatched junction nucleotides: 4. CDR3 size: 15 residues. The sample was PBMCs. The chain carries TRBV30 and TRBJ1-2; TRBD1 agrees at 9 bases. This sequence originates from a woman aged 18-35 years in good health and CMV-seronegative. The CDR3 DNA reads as TGTGCCTGGAGTGTAACAGGGGGCTCGAACTATGGCTACACCTTC. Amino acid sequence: CAWSVTGGSNYGYTF.